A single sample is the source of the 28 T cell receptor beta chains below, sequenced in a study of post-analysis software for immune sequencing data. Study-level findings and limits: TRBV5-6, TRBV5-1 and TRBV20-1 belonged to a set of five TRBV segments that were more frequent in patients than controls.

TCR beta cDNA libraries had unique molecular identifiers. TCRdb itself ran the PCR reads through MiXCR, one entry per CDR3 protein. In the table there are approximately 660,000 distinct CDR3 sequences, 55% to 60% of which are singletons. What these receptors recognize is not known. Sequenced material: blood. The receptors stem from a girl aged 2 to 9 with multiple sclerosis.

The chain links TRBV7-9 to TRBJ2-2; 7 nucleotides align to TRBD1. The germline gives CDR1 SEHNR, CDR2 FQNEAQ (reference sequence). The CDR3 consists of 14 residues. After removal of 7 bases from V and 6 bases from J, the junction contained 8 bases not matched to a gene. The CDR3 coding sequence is TGTGCCAGCACCCGACAGGGTTCTTCCGGGGAGCTGTTTTTT. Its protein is CASTRQGSSGELFF.

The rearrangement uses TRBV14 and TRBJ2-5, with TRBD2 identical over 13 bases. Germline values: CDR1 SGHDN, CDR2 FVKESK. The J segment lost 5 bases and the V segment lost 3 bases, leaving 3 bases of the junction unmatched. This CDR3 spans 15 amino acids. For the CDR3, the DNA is TGTGCCAGCAGCCAGGGACTAGCGGGGATGGAGACCCAGTACTTC. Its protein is CASSQGLAGMETQYF.

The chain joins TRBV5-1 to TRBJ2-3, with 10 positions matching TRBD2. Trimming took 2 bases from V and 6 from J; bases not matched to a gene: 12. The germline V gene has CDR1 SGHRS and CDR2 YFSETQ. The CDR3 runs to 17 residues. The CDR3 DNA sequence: TGCGCCAGCAGCTTCCGGCCCCTAGCGGGAGTTTCGGATACGCAGTATTTT. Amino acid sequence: CASSFRPLAGVSDTQYF.

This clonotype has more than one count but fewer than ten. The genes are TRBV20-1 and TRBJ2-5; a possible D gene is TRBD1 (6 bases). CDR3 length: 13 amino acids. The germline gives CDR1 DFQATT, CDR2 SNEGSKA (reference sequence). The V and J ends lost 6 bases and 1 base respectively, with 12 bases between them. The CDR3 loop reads CSARGSLQETQYF. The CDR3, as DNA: TGCAGTGCCAGGGGCAGTCTCCAAGAGACCCAGTACTTC.

This CDR3 is CASSIRDTEAFF. DNA of the CDR3: TGTGCCAGCAGCATCCGGGACACTGAAGCTTTCTTT. The rearrangement links TRBV11-2 to TRBJ1-1, with D unresolved. The germline gives CDR1 SGHAT, CDR2 FQNNGV. Between the trimmed V and J ends, which lost 5 bases and 3 bases, there was a span of 7 bases. This CDR3 has 12 residues.

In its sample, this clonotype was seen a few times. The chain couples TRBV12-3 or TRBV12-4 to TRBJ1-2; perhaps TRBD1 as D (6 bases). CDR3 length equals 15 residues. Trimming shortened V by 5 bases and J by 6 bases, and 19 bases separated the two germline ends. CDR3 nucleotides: TGTGCCAGCAGTCCAGGCGGGGCGGGGGCAGATGGCTACACCTTC. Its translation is CASSPGGAGADGYTF.

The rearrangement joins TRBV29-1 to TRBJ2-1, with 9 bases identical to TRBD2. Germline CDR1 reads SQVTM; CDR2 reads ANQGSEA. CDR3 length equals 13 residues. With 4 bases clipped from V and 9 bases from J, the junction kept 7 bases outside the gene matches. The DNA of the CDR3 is TGCAGCGTTGGGCCGGGACTAGCCGGTGAGCAGTTCTTC. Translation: CSVGPGLAGEQFF.

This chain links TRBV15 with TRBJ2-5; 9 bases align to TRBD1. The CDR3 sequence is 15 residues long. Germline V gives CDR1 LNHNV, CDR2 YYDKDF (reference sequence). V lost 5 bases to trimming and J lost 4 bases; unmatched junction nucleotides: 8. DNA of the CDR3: TGTGCCACCAGCTCCATTACAGGGGGCGTAGAGACCCAGTACTTC. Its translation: CATSSITGGVETQYF.

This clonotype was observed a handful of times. The CDR3 sequence is CASSSGGQGALMSNQPQHF. DNA of the CDR3: TGTGCCAGCAGTTCGGGGGGACAGGGAGCTCTTATGAGCAATCAGCCCCAGCATTTT. The V and J genes are TRBV27 and TRBJ1-5, with 9 nucleotides matching TRBD1. J lost 1 base, V lost 4 bases, and 14 bases had no gene match. The CDR3 runs 19 residues. Germline-derived CDR1 and CDR2 are MNHEY and SMNVEV (reference sequence).

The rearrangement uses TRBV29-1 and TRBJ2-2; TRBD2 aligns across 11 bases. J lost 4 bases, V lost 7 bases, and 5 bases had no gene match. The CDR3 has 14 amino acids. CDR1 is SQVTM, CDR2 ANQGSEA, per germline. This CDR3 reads CSAALAGVTGELFF. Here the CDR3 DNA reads TGCAGCGCGGCACTAGCGGGAGTCACCGGGGAGCTGTTTTTT.

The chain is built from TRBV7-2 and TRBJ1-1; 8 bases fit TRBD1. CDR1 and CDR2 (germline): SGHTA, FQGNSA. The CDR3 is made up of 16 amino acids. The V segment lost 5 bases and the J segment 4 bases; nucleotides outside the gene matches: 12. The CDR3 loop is CASSLIFQGAGTEAFF. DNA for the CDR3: TGTGCCAGCAGCCTAATATTTCAGGGGGCGGGCACTGAAGCTTTCTTT.

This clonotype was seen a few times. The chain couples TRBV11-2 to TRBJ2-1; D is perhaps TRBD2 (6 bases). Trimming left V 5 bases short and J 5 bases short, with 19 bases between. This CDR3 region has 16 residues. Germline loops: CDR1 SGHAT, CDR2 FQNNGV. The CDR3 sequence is CASSPGRAGLDNEQFF. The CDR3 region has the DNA TGTGCCAGCAGCCCAGGCCGGGCGGGATTAGACAATGAGCAGTTCTTC.

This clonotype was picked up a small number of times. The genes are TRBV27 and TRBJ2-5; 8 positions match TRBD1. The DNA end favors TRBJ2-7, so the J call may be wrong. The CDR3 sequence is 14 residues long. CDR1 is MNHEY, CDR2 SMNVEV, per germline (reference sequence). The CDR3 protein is CASSPRTGTNEQYF. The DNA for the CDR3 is TGTGCCAGCAGTCCCCGGACAGGGACCAACGAGCAGTACTTC.

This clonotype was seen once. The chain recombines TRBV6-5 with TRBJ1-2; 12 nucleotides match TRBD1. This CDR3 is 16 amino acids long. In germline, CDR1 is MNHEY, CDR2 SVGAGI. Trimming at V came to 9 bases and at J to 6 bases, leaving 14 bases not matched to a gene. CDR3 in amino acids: CASSKDAGTGGNGYTF. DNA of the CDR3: TGTGCCAGTTCCAAAGACGCCGGGACAGGGGGCAATGGCTACACCTTC.

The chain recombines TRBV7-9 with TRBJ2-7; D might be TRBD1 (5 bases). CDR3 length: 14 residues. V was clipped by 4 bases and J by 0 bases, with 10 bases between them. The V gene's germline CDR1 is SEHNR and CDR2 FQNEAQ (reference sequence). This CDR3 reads CASSWSDSSYEQYF. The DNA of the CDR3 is TGTGCCAGCAGCTGGAGCGACAGCTCCTACGAGCAGTACTTC.

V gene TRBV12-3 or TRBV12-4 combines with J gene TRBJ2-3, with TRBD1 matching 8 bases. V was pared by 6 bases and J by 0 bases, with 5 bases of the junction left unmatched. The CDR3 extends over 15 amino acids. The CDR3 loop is CASRLTGGSTDTQYF. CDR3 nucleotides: TGTGCCAGCAGGCTTACAGGGGGGAGCACAGATACGCAGTATTTT.

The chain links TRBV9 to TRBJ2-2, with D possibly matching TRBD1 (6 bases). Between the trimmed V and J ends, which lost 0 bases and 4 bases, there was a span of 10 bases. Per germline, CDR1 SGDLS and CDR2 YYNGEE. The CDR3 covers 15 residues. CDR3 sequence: CASSVVGGSTGELFF. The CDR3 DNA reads TGTGCCAGCAGCGTAGTTGGGGGCTCCACCGGGGAGCTGTTTTTT.

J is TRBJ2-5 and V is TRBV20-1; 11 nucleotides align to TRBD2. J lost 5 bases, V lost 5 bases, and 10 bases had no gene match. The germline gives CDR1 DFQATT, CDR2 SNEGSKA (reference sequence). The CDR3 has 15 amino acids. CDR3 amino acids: CSAEGLAGGRETQYF. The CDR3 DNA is TGCAGTGCTGAGGGGCTAGCGGGGGGTCGGGAGACCCAGTACTTC.

As DNA, the CDR3 is TGTGCCAGCAGCCCAAGCGACAGGGGGAAGGGGACCCAGTACTTC. Translated: CASSPSDRGKGTQYF. The chain uses TRBV7-2 and TRBJ2-5; 9 bases line up with TRBD1. J was trimmed by 7 bases and V by 5 bases; bases with no gene match: 11. CDR3 length: 15 residues. Germline CDR1 SGHTA, CDR2 FQGNSA.

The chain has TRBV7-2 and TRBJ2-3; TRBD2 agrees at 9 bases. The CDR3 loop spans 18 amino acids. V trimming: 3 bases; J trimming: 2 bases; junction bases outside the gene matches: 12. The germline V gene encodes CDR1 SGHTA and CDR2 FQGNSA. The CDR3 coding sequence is TGTGCCAGCAGCTTCCCTTCTAGCGGGGAAATTAACACAGATACGCAGTATTTT. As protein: CASSFPSSGEINTDTQYF.

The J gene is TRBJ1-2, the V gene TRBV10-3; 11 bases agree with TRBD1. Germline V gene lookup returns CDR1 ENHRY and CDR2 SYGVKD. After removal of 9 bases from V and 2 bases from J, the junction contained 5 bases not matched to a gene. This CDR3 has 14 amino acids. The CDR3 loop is CAITDRGLNYGYTF. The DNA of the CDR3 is TGTGCCATTACGGACAGGGGGCTAAACTATGGCTACACCTTC.

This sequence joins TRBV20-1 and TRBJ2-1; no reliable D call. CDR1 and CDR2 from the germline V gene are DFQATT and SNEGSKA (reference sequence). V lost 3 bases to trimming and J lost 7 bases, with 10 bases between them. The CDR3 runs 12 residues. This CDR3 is CSASRGKNEQFF. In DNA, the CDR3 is TGCAGTGCTAGCCGAGGTAAGAATGAGCAGTTCTTC.

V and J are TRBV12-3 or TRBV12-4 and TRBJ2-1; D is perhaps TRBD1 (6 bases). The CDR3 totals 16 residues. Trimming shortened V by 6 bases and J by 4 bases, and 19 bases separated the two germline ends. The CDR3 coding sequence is TGTGCCAGCAGCCTAGAAGGAAACAGGGTTTACAATGAGCAGTTCTTC. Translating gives CASSLEGNRVYNEQFF.

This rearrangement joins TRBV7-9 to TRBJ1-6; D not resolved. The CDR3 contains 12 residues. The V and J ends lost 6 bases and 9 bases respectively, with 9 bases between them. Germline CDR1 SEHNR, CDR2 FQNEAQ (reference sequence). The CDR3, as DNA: TGTGCCAGCAGTTTCGAAGTTTCACCCCTCCACTTT. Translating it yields CASSFEVSPLHF. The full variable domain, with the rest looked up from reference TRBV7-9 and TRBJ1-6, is DTGVSQNPRHKITKRGQNVTFRCDPISEHNRLYWYRQTLGQGPEFLTYFQNEAQLEKSRLLSDRFSAERPKGSFSTLEIQRTEQGDSAMYLCASSFEVSPLHFGNGTRLTVT.

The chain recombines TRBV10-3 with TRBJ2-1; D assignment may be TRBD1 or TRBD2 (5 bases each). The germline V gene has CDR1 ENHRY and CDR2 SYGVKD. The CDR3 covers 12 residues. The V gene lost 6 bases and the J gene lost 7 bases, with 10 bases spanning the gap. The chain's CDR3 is CAIRGEGNEQFF. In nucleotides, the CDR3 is TGTGCCATCAGGGGGGAAGGGAATGAGCAGTTCTTC.

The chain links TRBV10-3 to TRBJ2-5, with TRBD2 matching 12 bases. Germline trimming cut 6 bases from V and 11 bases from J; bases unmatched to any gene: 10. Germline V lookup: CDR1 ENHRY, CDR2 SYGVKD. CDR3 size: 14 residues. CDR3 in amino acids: CAIRRLAGEEEQYF. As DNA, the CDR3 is TGTGCCATCAGAAGACTAGCGGGAGAAGAAGAGCAGTACTTC.

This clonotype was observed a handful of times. The CDR3 loop is CASSLSNTQYF. For the CDR3, the DNA is TGTGCCAGCAGCCTATCAAATACGCAGTATTTT. The chain carries TRBV25-1 and TRBJ2-3, with D hard to call. Trimming took off 6 bases at V and 7 bases at J, with 8 bases between the two ends. This CDR3 spans 11 amino acids. Germline CDR1 MGHDK, CDR2 SYGVNS.

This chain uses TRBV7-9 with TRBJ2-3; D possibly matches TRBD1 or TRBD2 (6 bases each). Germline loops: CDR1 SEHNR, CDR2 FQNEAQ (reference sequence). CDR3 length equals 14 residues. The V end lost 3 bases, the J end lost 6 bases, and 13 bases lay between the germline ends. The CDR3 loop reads CASSFPGARDTQYF. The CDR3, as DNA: TGTGCCAGCAGCTTCCCGGGGGCACGGGATACGCAGTATTTT. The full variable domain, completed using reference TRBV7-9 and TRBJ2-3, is DTGVSQNPRHKITKRGQNVTFRCDPISEHNRLYWYRQTLGQGPEFLTYFQNEAQLEKSRLLSDRFSAERPKGSFSTLEIQRTEQGDSAMYLCASSFPGARDTQYFGPGTRLTVL.